Listed below are T cell receptor beta chains from one sample, sequenced in a study of blood T cell repertoires in COVID-19. The protocol was immunoSEQ multiplex PCR, while the TCRdb copy is restricted to in-frame clones and leaves out a portion. Found here are roughly 380,000 clones, roughly 77% of them singletons; the top ten hold more than 0.95%. Sequences were obtained from peripheral blood. The origin of the receptors is a human donor with acute or convalescent COVID-19. The donor label of this sample is uncertain. CDR3s include the opening cysteine and the closing phenylalanine or tryptophan. The D gene is left open where the match is weak. Only part of the rows carry a size: once, few, many, or a class if the clone is expanded.

TRBD1	TRBV5-5	NA	TRBJ2-1	CASSPGTGNNEQFF	TGTGCCAGCAGCCCCGGGACAGGGAACAATGAGCAGTTCTTC
TRBD2	TRBV9	NA	TRBJ2-5	CASSVEGLAGPETQYF	TGTGCCAGCAGCGTAGAGGGACTAGCGGGTCCAGAGACCCAGTACTTC
NA	TRBV30	NA	TRBJ1-5	CAWSVAQPQHF	TGTGCCTGGAGTGTGGCACAGCCCCAGCATTTT
TRBD2	TRBV19	NA	TRBJ2-1	CASTLWASGSSNEQFF	TGTGCCAGTACCTTATGGGCTAGCGGGAGTTCCAATGAGCAGTTCTTC
NA	TRBV18	NA	TRBJ1-4	CASSRPNQRENRKLFF	TGTGCCAGCTCACGGCCAAACCAGAGGGAGAACAGAAAACTGTTTTTT
NA	TRBV4-2	once	TRBJ1-6	CASSQEVTGYNSPLHF	TGTGCCAGCAGCCAAGAGGTAACAGGCTATAATTCACCCCTCCACTTT
NA	TRBV21-1	once	TRBJ2-3	CASSKRASGITDTQYF	TGTGCCAGCAGCAAAAGGGCTAGCGGCATCACAGATACGCAGTATTTT
TRBD1	TRBV18	NA	TRBJ2-2	CASSPGNRGHNTGELFF	TGTGCCAGCTCACCAGGGAACAGGGGCCACAACACCGGGGAGCTGTTTTTT
TRBD2	TRBV11-3	once	TRBJ2-1	CASSQELAGAQFF	TGTGCCAGCAGCCAGGAACTAGCGGGTGCTCAGTTCTTC
NA	TRBV9	NA	TRBJ2-7	CASKGAGRGPWEQYF	TGTGCCAGCAAGGGTGCGGGGCGGGGGCCTTGGGAGCAGTACTTC
NA	TRBV6-5	NA	TRBJ1-2	CASSYSEGIPFSYTF	TGTGCCAGCAGTTACTCAGAGGGCATCCCGTTTAGCTACACCTTC
NA	TRBV18	NA	TRBJ1-6	CASSPSETSPLHF	TGTGCCAGCTCACCAAGCGAAACTTCACCCCTCCACTTT
NA	TRBV28	NA	TRBJ2-2	CASSFRQYGTGELFF	TGTGCCAGCAGTTTCCGACAGTACGGCACCGGGGAGCTGTTTTTT
NA	TRBV18	NA	TRBJ1-5	CASSPQGGNQPQHF	TGTGCCAGCTCACCTCAGGGTGGCAATCAGCCCCAGCATTTT
NA	TRBV4-2	NA	TRBJ1-2	CASSQGTGGADYGYTF	TGTGCCAGCAGCCAGGGAACTGGGGGGGCTGACTATGGCTACACCTTC
TRBD1	TRBV6-5	NA	TRBJ2-2	CASSRDRANTGELFF	TGTGCCAGCAGCCGGGACAGGGCGAACACCGGGGAGCTGTTTTTT
TRBD1	TRBV5-1	few	TRBJ2-5	CASSGGQVPVETQYF	TGCGCCAGCAGCGGAGGACAGGTACCTGTGGAGACCCAGTACTTC
NA	TRBV28	NA	TRBJ1-2	CASSLRQESF	TGTGCCAGCAGCCTCCGACAGGAAAGCTTC
TRBD1	TRBV6-5	NA	TRBJ1-1	CASSRRTGENTEAFF	TGTGCCAGCAGTCGACGGACAGGGGAGAACACTGAAGCTTTCTTT
NA	TRBV7-2	NA	TRBJ2-7	CASSLGLRVGDYEQYF	TGTGCCAGCAGCTTAGGGTTGCGTGTCGGGGACTACGAGCAGTACTTC
NA	TRBV29-1	NA	TRBJ1-2	CSVSIGSNYGYTF	TGCAGCGTTTCAATCGGGAGCAACTATGGCTACACCTTC
NA	TRBV5-1	once	TRBJ1-1	CASSCHGERTEAFF	TGCGCCAGCAGCTGTCATGGAGAGAGGACTGAAGCTTTCTTT
NA	TRBV24-1	NA	TRBJ2-1	CATSARGEQFF	TGTGCCACCAGTGCGCGGGGTGAGCAGTTCTTC
NA	TRBV19	few	TRBJ2-7	CASSIRTANYEQYF	TGTGCCAGTAGTATAAGGACAGCCAACTACGAGCAGTACTTC
TRBD2	TRBV18	NA	TRBJ2-1	CASSPGAGVYNEQFF	TGTGCCAGCTCACCCGGGGCGGGGGTATACAATGAGCAGTTCTTC
TRBD1	TRBV6-5	NA	TRBJ1-1	CASRGPGQGTTEAFF	TGTGCCAGCAGGGGGCCGGGACAGGGGACCACTGAAGCTTTCTTT
NA	TRBV5-6	NA	TRBJ2-3	CASSRIQGSGTDTQYF	TGTGCCAGCAGCCGCATCCAGGGATCGGGCACAGATACGCAGTATTTT
NA	TRBV30	few	TRBJ1-5	CAWSQTYNQPQHF	TGTGCCTGGAGCCAGACTTACAATCAGCCCCAGCATTTT
NA	TRBV11-2	few	TRBJ2-1	CASSLTDNEQFF	TGTGCCAGCAGCCTGACTGATAATGAGCAGTTCTTC
NA	TRBV7-2	NA	TRBJ1-5	CASSARGGQPQHF	TGTGCCAGCAGCGCCCGGGGAGGACAGCCCCAGCATTTT
NA	TRBV15	NA	TRBJ1-6	CATSSVGGHSPLHF	TGTGCCACCAGCAGTGTTGGAGGTCATTCACCCCTCCACTTT
TRBD2	TRBV7-9	NA	TRBJ2-3	CASSLRTSGASTDTQYF	TGTGCCAGCAGCTTAAGGACTAGCGGGGCTAGCACAGATACGCAGTATTTT
TRBD1	TRBV7-2	NA	TRBJ1-2	CASSFGQETYGYTF	TGTGCCAGCAGCTTCGGACAGGAAACATATGGCTACACCTTC
NA	TRBV5-1	NA	TRBJ2-1	CASSLGAEYNEQFF	TGCGCCAGCAGCTTGGGAGCGGAGTACAATGAGCAGTTCTTC
TRBD2	TRBV5-6	NA	TRBJ2-7	CASSSTSGRRPYEQYF	TGTGCCAGCAGCTCGACTAGCGGGAGAAGGCCCTACGAGCAGTACTTC